This T cell receptor beta chain was identified in a study of cytomegalovirus exposure and HLA in healthy donors. With 60 Vbeta and 13 Jbeta primers, the PCR was carried out. Using immunoSEQ multiplex PCR, the repertoire was profiled, and TCRdb retains in-frame clones only, with some absent. The sample lists 100,000 to 150,000 clones, about 72% occurring once. Findings and limits, study-wide: Rarity characterized most TCR sequences, yet some public TCRs appeared in many donors.

Trimming pared 3 bases from V and 3 bases from J, leaving 16 bases between. CDR1 SGHRS and CDR2 YFSETQ come from the germline V gene. The CDR3 runs to 16 residues. As regards this clone: Its antigen remains unidentified.

The V and J genes are TRBV5-1 and TRBJ2-1; D is perhaps TRBD2 (6 bases). Sequencing was carried out using PBMCs. The clonotype was recovered from a man aged 30 to 39 in good health and CMV-seropositive. The CDR3 DNA reads TGCGCCAGCAGCTCCGGAGCTGTAGCGGTCTACAATGAGCAGTTCTTC. Translation: CASSSGAVAVYNEQFF.